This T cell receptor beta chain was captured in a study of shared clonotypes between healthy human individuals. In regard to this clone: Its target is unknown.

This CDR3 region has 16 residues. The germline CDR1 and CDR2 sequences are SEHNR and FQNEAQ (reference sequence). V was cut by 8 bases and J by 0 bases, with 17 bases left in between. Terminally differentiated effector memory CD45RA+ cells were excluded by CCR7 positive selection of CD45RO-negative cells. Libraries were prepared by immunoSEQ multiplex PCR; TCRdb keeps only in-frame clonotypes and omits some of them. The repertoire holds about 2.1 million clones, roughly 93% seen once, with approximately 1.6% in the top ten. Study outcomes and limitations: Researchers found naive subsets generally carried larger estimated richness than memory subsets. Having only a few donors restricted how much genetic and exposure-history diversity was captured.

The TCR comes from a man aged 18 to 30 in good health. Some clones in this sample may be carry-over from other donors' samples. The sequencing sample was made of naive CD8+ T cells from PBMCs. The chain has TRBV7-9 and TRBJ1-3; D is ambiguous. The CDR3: CASGKTAAYSGNTIYF. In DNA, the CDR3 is TGTGCCAGCGGGAAAACGGCGGCATACTCTGGAAACACCATATATTTT.